These 30 T cell receptor beta chains originate from one sample sequenced in a study of OX40 agonist ivuxolimab in advanced cancers. The receptor library was made with the immunoSEQ multiplex PCR assay. TCRdb re-hosts the immuneACCESS table, in-frame sequences only. Its copies lack some clones; in the studies checked, an unresolved V gene accounts for under half of them, and the cause for the rest is not known. The table for this sample lists tens of thousands of clones; approximately 90% of them were counted only once. The ten largest clones add up to about 15% of the sample. The specimen was CD4+ or CD8+ T cells sorted from blood, collected in a trial of the OX40 agonist ivuxolimab. These receptors were taken from an adult with an advanced solid tumor such as melanoma, head and neck, liver or kidney cancer.

This chain links TRBV18 with TRBJ2-7, with 7 nucleotides matching TRBD2. Trimming removed 2 bases from V and 3 bases from J; junction bases left unmatched: 7. Germline assignment: CDR1 KGHSH and CDR2 LQKENI. The CDR3 is made up of 15 amino acids. CDR3 DNA sequence: TGTGCCAGCTCACCAAGTAAGCCGGGGGGCTACGAGCAGTACTTC. It encodes CASSPSKPGGYEQYF.

V gene TRBV9 combines with J gene TRBJ2-5; TRBD2 agrees at 10 bases. The J call may be mistaken, given a closer DNA end match to TRBJ2-7. This CDR3 comprises 16 residues. CDR1 is SGDLS and CDR2 is YYNGEE in the germline V gene. The DNA for the CDR3 is TGTGCCAGCAGCGGCGGACTAGCGGATACTTCCTACGAGCAGTACTTC. This sequence encodes CASSGGLADTSYEQYF.

For the CDR3, the DNA is TGTGCCAGCAGTTACTCCGGGGCCTCGGGAATCTACGGCTACACCTTC. Residues: CASSYSGASGIYGYTF. V is TRBV6-5 and J is TRBJ1-2; maybe TRBD1 (5 bases). Germline CDR1 and CDR2: MNHEY and SVGAGI. CDR3 length: 16 amino acids. Trimming removed 0 bases from V and 8 bases from J, with 19 bases in between.

The chain joins TRBV9 to TRBJ2-7; 8 nucleotides align to TRBD2. Germline values: CDR1 SGDLS, CDR2 YYNGEE. This CDR3 is 14 amino acids long. Trimming cost V 1 base and J 5 bases; bases outside gene matches: 5. In DNA, the CDR3 is TGTGCCAGCAGCGTAAGCGGGAGCAACGACGAGCAGTACTTC. Translating it yields CASSVSGSNDEQYF.

Only one count was recorded for this clone. J is TRBJ2-5 and V is TRBV11-2, with 16 bases lining up with TRBD2. Trimming took 5 bases from V and 4 from J; bases not matched to a gene: 10. The CDR3 totals 18 residues. Germline loops: CDR1 SGHAT, CDR2 FQNNGV. CDR3 sequence (DNA): TGTGCCAGCAGCACCGGGACTAGCGGGAGGGCCTCGGGAGAGACCCAGTACTTC. Translation: CASSTGTSGRASGETQYF.

The chain recombines TRBV7-3 with TRBJ2-2; D tentatively reads TRBD1 or TRBD2 (6 bases each). Germline values: CDR1 SGHTA, CDR2 FQGTGA. The CDR3 is 16 residues long. V lost 1 base, J lost 4 bases, and 13 bases lay in between. The CDR3 protein is CASSLIGGRGTGELFF. Here the CDR3 DNA reads TGTGCCAGCAGCTTAATTGGGGGGCGCGGCACCGGGGAGCTGTTTTTT.

V is TRBV9 and J is TRBJ2-7, with 7 bases that match TRBD1. The CDR3 covers 16 residues. CDR1 and CDR2 from the germline V gene are SGDLS and YYNGEE. J gave up 3 bases and V 0 bases, and 9 bases lay outside the gene matches. CDR3 residues: CASSVDEGTAVYEQYF. The DNA for the CDR3 is TGTGCCAGCAGCGTAGACGAGGGGACAGCGGTCTACGAGCAGTACTTC.

J is TRBJ2-1 and V is TRBV11-2; 7 positions agree with TRBD2. The CDR3 is 15 residues long. Germline V gives CDR1 SGHAT, CDR2 FQNNGV. The trim removed 5 bases at V and 7 bases at J, leaving 11 bases unmatched. CDR3 loop: CASSPTGLAENEQFF. As DNA, the CDR3 is TGTGCCAGCAGCCCGACGGGGCTAGCGGAAAATGAGCAGTTCTTC.

This clone was found once. The same CDR3 can be traced to other DNA sequences in this sample. This sequence joins TRBV28 and TRBJ1-1, with 7 bases fitting TRBD1. V was pared by 3 bases and J by 5 bases, with 6 bases of the junction left unmatched. This CDR3 contains 14 residues. In germline, CDR1 is MDHEN, CDR2 SYDVKM. CDR3 DNA sequence: TGTGCCAGCAGTTTGGACAGGCGGGGAACTGAAGCTTTCTTT. Protein sequence: CASSLDRRGTEAFF.

This rearrangement joins TRBV5-6 to TRBJ1-1; D gene unclear. Germline-derived CDR1 and CDR2 are SGHDT and YYEEEE. This CDR3 comprises 13 residues. The V end was cut by 6 bases, the J end by 5 bases, with 14 bases between. CDR3 sequence reads: CASTYQVRTEAFF. The CDR3 bases are TGTGCCAGCACCTATCAGGTCCGGACTGAAGCTTTCTTT.

The CDR3 region has the DNA TGTGCCAGCAGATCAGGGTACGGCTACACCTTC. It encodes CASRSGYGYTF. The chain uses TRBV5-5 and TRBJ1-2; D is possibly TRBD1 (5 bases). Trimming took off 5 bases at V and 8 bases at J, with 10 bases between the two ends. The CDR3 runs 11 residues. Germline CDR1 is SGHKS and CDR2 is YYEKEE (reference sequence).

V gene TRBV18 combines with J gene TRBJ1-3; D remains ambiguous. In germline, CDR1 is KGHSH, CDR2 LQKENI. V shed 0 bases and J shed 4 bases, with 4 bases lying between them. This CDR3 has 13 amino acids. The CDR3 is CASSPPTGNTIYF. The CDR3 region has the DNA TGTGCCAGCTCACCACCGACCGGAAACACCATATATTTT. Based on the CDR3 plus reference TRBV18 and TRBJ1-3, the full variable domain is NAGVMQNPRHLVRRRGQEARLRCSPMKGHSHVYWYRQLPEEGLKFMVYLQKENIIDESGMPKERFSAEFPKEGPSILRIQQVVRGDSAAYFCASSPPTGNTIYFGEGSWLTVV.

A single count supports this clone. The chain joins TRBV4-3 to TRBJ2-7, with D possibly TRBD1 on 7 matching bases. With 4 bases removed from V and 5 bases from J, the gap between germline ends came to 21 bases. Germline CDR1 reads LGHNA; CDR2 reads YSLEER. The CDR3 covers 16 residues. Written as DNA, the CDR3 is TGCGCCAGCAGCCGAGGGGTGGAGGGGGCGTACAACGAGCAGTACTTC. Its protein product is CASSRGVEGAYNEQYF.

This rearrangement joins TRBV7-9 to TRBJ2-2; D uncertain. Between the trimmed V and J ends, which lost 5 bases and 0 bases, there was a span of 7 bases. Germline values: CDR1 SEHNR, CDR2 FQNEAQ (reference sequence). This CDR3 spans 14 amino acids. This CDR3 is CASSPKANTGELFF. The CDR3 DNA sequence: TGTGCCAGCAGCCCTAAGGCGAACACCGGGGAGCTGTTTTTT. Looking up the rest from reference TRBV7-9 and TRBJ2-2 gives the full variable domain: DTGVSQNPRHKITKRGQNVTFRCDPISEHNRLYWYRQTLGQGPEFLTYFQNEAQLEKSRLLSDRFSAERPKGSFSTLEIQRTEQGDSAMYLCASSPKANTGELFFGEGSRLTVL.

The chain joins TRBV7-9 to TRBJ2-3; D is possibly TRBD2 (6 bases). The CDR3 runs to 15 residues. V lost 5 bases, J lost 2 bases, and 14 bases lay in between. Germline lookup yields CDR1 SEHNR and CDR2 FQNEAQ (reference sequence). The CDR3 bases are TGTGCCAGCAGCCCGGTGGACTACTCCACAGATACGCAGTATTTT. This translates into CASSPVDYSTDTQYF.

V is TRBV9 and J is TRBJ2-5; TRBD2 agrees at 10 bases. Trimming at V came to 0 bases and at J to 1 base, leaving 0 bases not matched to a gene. From germline, CDR1 is SGDLS and CDR2 YYNGEE. The CDR3 is 15 amino acids. CDR3 sequence (DNA): TGTGCCAGCAGCGTAGCTAGCGGGAGCCAAGAGACCCAGTACTTC. Translation: CASSVASGSQETQYF.

This chain joins TRBV19 and TRBJ2-1; D unclear. Trimming removed 5 bases at V and 10 bases at J, with 9 bases between. Per germline, CDR1 LNHDA and CDR2 SQIVND (reference sequence). The CDR3 totals 11 residues. Here the CDR3 reads CASSYMGEQFF. The CDR3 DNA reads as TGTGCCAGTAGTTATATGGGGGAGCAGTTCTTC.

The CDR3 DNA reads as TGTGCCAGCAGCTTAGGTTGGGACCCCACCTACAATGAGCAGTTCTTC. This sequence encodes CASSLGWDPTYNEQFF. This chain uses TRBV7-2 with TRBJ2-1; D possibly matches TRBD1 or TRBD2 (5 bases each). CDR3 length: 16 residues. The germline V gene encodes CDR1 SGHTA and CDR2 FQGNSA. With 1 base removed from V and 2 bases from J, the gap between germline ends came to 12 bases.

This clone came up once. The V call is TRBV7-8, the J call TRBJ2-7, with 9 nucleotides matching TRBD1. Germline trimming cut 10 bases from V and 0 bases from J; bases unmatched to any gene: 7. CDR3 length: 14 residues. Germline V gene sequence: CDR1 SGHVS, CDR2 FQNEAQ. The CDR3 DNA sequence: TGTGCCACCTTAGGGACAGGGAGCTCCTACGAGCAGTACTTC. The encoded protein is CATLGTGSSYEQYF.

The sample holds one count of this clone. V is TRBV28 and J is TRBJ1-6; D not resolved. Germline V gene data show CDR1 as MDHEN and CDR2 as SYDVKM. V shed 3 bases and J shed 8 bases, with 11 bases lying between them. The CDR3 has 14 residues. The CDR3: CASSLTRLDSPLHF. The CDR3, as DNA: TGTGCCAGCAGTTTGACAAGGCTGGATTCACCCCTCCACTTT.

The chain employs TRBV6-6 and TRBJ2-1, with 10 positions matching TRBD1. CDR3 length equals 15 residues. Looked up from germline, CDR1 is MNHNY and CDR2 is SVGAGI (reference sequence). Trimming at V came to 6 bases and at J to 5 bases, leaving 7 bases not matched to a gene. DNA for the CDR3: TGTGCCAGCAGATTACTCGGGACAGGGGACAATGAGCAGTTCTTC. This encodes CASRLLGTGDNEQFF.

Only one count was recorded for this clone. The V gene is TRBV6-5, the J gene TRBJ2-2, with 7 nucleotides matching TRBD2. The CDR3 loop spans 16 amino acids. V was pared by 0 bases and J by 4 bases, with 5 bases of the junction left unmatched. CDR1 MNHEY and CDR2 SVGAGI come from the germline V gene. This CDR3 reads CASSYSVRETTGELFF. In DNA, the CDR3 is TGTGCCAGCAGTTACTCGGTGCGGGAGACCACCGGGGAGCTGTTTTTT.

The chain uses TRBV4-3 and TRBJ2-7; D is unresolved. The CDR3 is 11 amino acids. The germline V gene encodes CDR1 LGHNA and CDR2 YSLEER. V dropped 3 bases and J dropped 6 bases, with 6 bases sitting between them. The CDR3 spells CASSQAAEQYF. The CDR3, as DNA: TGCGCCAGCAGCCAGGCAGCCGAGCAGTACTTC.

This chain uses TRBV4-3 with TRBJ1-1; 8 nucleotides align to TRBD1. The CDR3 extends over 15 amino acids. With 2 bases clipped from V and 11 bases from J, the junction kept 13 bases outside the gene matches. Germline CDR1 reads LGHNA; CDR2 reads YSLEER. The CDR3 loop reads CASSQNPTGGSRAFF. The CDR3 nucleotides read TGCGCCAGCAGCCAAAACCCCACAGGGGGTTCGAGGGCTTTCTTT.

This clone came up once. This chain uses TRBV4-3 with TRBJ1-2; TRBD1 is a possible D gene (6 bases). V lost 0 bases to trimming and J lost 8 bases, with 16 bases between them. The CDR3 totals 15 residues. The germline gives CDR1 LGHNA, CDR2 YSLEER. CDR3 DNA: TGCGCCAGCAGCCAAGATAGGGGGGGGATTAGGGGCTACACCTTC. This codes for CASSQDRGGIRGYTF.

This rearrangement joins TRBV28 to TRBJ2-5; tentative D call: TRBD1 (5 bases). Germline assignment: CDR1 MDHEN and CDR2 SYDVKM. The CDR3 sequence is 14 residues long. Trimming left V 3 bases short and J 5 bases short, with 13 bases between. CDR3 in amino acids: CASSFRGLRETQYF. The CDR3 DNA is TGTGCCAGCAGTTTTAGGGGTCTTCGGGAGACCCAGTACTTC. Complete variable domain (other parts from reference TRBV28 and TRBJ2-5): DVKVTQSSRYLVKRTGEKVFLECVQDMDHENMFWYRQDPGLGLRLIYFSYDVKMKEKGDIPEGYSVSREKKERFSLILESASTNQTSMYLCASSFRGLRETQYFGPGTRLLVL.

V and J are TRBV27 and TRBJ2-3; D may correspond to TRBD1 or TRBD2 (6 bases each). Germline CDR1 reads MNHEY; CDR2 reads SMNVEV (reference sequence). V was pared by 4 bases and J by 1 base, with 12 bases between. The CDR3 runs 15 residues. DNA of the CDR3: TGTGCCAGCAGTTCGGGGGCCCTGGGCACAGATACGCAGTATTTT. This gives the protein CASSSGALGTDTQYF.

This clone was recorded once. The V and J genes are TRBV7-6 and TRBJ1-3, with TRBD1 as a possible D gene (6 bases). The germline CDR1 and CDR2 sequences are SGHVS and FNYEAQ. The V end lost 7 bases, the J end lost 0 bases, and 10 bases lay between the germline ends. This CDR3 contains 14 residues. CDR3 nucleotides: TGTGCCAGCACCTCAGGGGACTCTGGAAACACCATATATTTT. Its protein product is CASTSGDSGNTIYF.

The chain has TRBV11-2 and TRBJ2-7; TRBD1 matches 7 bases. V lost 1 base, J lost 0 bases, and 9 bases stayed unmatched. The CDR3 extends over 17 amino acids. Germline V gene lookup returns CDR1 SGHAT and CDR2 FQNNGV. CDR3 residues: CASSLGLGRQGSYEQYF. CDR3 DNA sequence: TGTGCCAGCAGCTTAGGGTTGGGAAGACAGGGCTCCTACGAGCAGTACTTC.

J is TRBJ2-5 and V is TRBV28; TRBD2 matches 11 bases. This CDR3 contains 20 residues. J was trimmed by 0 bases and V by 5 bases; bases with no gene match: 17. CDR1 MDHEN and CDR2 SYDVKM come from the germline V gene. CDR3 sequence: CASSGLGSGRDKLYQETQYF. In DNA, the CDR3 is TGTGCCAGCAGTGGGTTGGGTAGCGGGAGGGATAAACTGTACCAAGAGACCCAGTACTTC.